These 2 T cell receptor beta chains were sequenced from one sample in a study of cytomegalovirus exposure and HLA in healthy donors. 60 Vbeta and 13 Jbeta primers were used in PCR. Method: immunoSEQ multiplex PCR; TCRdb's copy keeps in-frame clones and lacks some. The table lists fewer than 300,000 clones, approximately 90% of them singletons. The sample comprised PBMCs. The source of these receptors is a man in his forties in good health and CMV-seropositive.

This sequence joins TRBV6-5 and TRBJ1-1; tentative D call: TRBD1 (5 bases). The CDR3 is made up of 13 amino acids. Trimming pared 5 bases from V and 2 bases from J, leaving 9 bases between. Germline V gene lookup returns CDR1 MNHEY and CDR2 SVGAGI. In nucleotides, the CDR3 is TGTGCCAGCAGTCTTCAGGGAAACACTGAAGCTTTCTTT. This translates into CASSLQGNTEAFF.

This chain uses TRBV28 with TRBJ1-5; possibly TRBD1 for D (5 bases). This CDR3 spans 14 amino acids. V was pared by 4 bases and J by 3 bases, with 10 bases between. Germline CDR1 and CDR2: MDHEN and SYDVKM. This chain's CDR3 is CASSSARDNQPQHF. Here the CDR3 DNA reads TGTGCCAGCAGTTCAGCCAGGGACAATCAGCCCCAGCATTTT.